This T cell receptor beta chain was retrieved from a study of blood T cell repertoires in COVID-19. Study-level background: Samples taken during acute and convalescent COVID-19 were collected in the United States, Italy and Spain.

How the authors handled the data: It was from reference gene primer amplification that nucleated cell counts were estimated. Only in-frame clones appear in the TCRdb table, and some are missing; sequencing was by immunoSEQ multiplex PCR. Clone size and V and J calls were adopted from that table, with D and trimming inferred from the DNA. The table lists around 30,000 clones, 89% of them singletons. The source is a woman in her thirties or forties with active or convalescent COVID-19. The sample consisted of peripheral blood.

In DNA form, the CDR3 reads TGTGCCAGCAGCTTTAATAATCCAGGGACTAGCTCCTACAATGAGCAGTTCTTC. It translates to CASSFNNPGTSSYNEQFF. The genes are TRBV7-3 and TRBJ2-1; 8 nucleotides align to TRBD2. CDR1 and CDR2 from the germline V gene are SGHTA and FQGTGA. V shed 3 bases and J 0 bases; nucleotides not matched to a gene: 10. The CDR3 is 18 amino acids.